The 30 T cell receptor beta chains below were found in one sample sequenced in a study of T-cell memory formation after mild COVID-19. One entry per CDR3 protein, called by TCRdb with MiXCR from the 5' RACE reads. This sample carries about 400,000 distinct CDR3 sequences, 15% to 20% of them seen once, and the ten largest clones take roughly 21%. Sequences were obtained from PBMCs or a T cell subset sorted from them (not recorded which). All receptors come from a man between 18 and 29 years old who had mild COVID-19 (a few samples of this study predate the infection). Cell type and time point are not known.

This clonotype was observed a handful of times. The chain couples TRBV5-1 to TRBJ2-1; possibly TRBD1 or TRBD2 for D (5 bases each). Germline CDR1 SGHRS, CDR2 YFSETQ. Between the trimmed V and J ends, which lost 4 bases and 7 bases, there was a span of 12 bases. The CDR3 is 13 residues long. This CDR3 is CASSPWDGNEQFF. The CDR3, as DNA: TGCGCCAGCAGCCCATGGGACGGGAATGAGCAGTTCTTC.

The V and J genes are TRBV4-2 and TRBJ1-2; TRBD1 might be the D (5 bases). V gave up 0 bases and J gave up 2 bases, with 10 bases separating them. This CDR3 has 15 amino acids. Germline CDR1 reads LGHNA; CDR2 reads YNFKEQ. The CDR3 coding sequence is TGTGCCAGCAGCCAAGAAATTTACAGGAACTATGGCTACACCTTC. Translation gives CASSQEIYRNYGYTF.

In DNA, the CDR3 is TGTGCCAGCAGGCGCCGGGGCAGGGGGACAGATACGCAGTATTTT. Translated: CASRRRGRGTDTQYF. The chain joins TRBV6-5 to TRBJ2-3; 7 bases agree with TRBD1. V shed 6 bases and J 3 bases; nucleotides not matched to a gene: 9. The CDR3 is 15 residues long. In germline, CDR1 is MNHEY, CDR2 SVGAGI.

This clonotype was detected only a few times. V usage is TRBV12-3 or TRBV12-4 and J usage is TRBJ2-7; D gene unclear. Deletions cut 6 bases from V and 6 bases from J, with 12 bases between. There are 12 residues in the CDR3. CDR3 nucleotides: TGTGCCAGCAGGGACGAGCCGGGCGAGCAGTACTTC. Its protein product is CASRDEPGEQYF.

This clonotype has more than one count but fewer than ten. CDR3 region: CSARGVLAGGPGEQYV. DNA for the CDR3: TGCAGTGCTAGAGGCGTACTAGCGGGGGGGCCAGGGGAGCAGTACGTC. The chain joins TRBV20-1 to TRBJ2-7; 13 positions match TRBD2. The CDR3 has 16 amino acids. Germline-derived CDR1 and CDR2 are DFQATT and SNEGSKA (reference sequence). V lost 1 base to trimming and J lost 7 bases; unmatched junction nucleotides: 10.

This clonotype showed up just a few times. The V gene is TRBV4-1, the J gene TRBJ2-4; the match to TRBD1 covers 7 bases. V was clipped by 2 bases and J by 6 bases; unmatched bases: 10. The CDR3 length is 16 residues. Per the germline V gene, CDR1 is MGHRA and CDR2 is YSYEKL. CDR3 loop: CASSQIQDRVGNIQYF. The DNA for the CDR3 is TGCGCCAGCAGCCAAATTCAAGACAGGGTGGGAAACATTCAGTACTTC.

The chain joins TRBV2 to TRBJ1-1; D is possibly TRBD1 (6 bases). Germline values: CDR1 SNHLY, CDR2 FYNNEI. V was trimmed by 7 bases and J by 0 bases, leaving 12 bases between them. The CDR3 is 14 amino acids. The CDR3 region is CASIRGQLNTEAFF. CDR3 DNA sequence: TGTGCCAGCATACGAGGACAGTTGAACACTGAAGCTTTCTTT.

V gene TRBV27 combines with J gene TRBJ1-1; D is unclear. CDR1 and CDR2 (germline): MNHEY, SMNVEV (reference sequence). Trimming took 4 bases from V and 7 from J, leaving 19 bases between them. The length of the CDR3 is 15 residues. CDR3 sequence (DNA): TGTGCCAGCAGTTGGGCCGCGGTGGGGAGCGGTGAAGCTTTCTTT. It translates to CASSWAAVGSGEAFF.

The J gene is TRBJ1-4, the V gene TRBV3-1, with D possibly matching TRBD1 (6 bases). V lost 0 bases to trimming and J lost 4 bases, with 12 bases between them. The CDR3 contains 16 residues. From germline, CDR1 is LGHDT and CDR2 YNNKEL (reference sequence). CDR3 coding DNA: TGTGCCAGCAGCCAAGATTTTGGACAGATTAATGAAAAACTGTTTTTT. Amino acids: CASSQDFGQINEKLFF.

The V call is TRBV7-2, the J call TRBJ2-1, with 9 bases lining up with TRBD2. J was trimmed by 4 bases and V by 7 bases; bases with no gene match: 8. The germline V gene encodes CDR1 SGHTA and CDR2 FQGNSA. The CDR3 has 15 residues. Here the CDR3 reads CASTPWTSDYNEQFF. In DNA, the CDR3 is TGTGCCAGCACCCCTTGGACTAGCGATTACAATGAGCAGTTCTTC.

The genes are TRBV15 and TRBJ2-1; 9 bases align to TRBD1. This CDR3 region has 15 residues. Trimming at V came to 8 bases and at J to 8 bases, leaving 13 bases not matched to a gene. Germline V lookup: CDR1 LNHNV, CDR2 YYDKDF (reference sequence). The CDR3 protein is CATGGEGTGFHEQFF. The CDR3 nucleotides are TGTGCCACCGGCGGGGAAGGGACAGGGTTCCATGAGCAGTTCTTC.

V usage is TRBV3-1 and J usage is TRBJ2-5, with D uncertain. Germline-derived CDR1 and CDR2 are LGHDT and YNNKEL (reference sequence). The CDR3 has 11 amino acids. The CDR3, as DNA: TGTCACCCTCAAAGACAAGAGACCCAGTACTTC. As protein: CHPQRQETQYF.

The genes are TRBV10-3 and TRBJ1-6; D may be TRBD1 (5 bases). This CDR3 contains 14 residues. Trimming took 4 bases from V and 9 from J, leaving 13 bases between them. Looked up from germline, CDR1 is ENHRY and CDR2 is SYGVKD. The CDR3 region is CAISGQTQGSPLHF. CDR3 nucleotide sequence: TGTGCCATCAGTGGTCAGACTCAGGGTTCACCCCTCCACTTT.

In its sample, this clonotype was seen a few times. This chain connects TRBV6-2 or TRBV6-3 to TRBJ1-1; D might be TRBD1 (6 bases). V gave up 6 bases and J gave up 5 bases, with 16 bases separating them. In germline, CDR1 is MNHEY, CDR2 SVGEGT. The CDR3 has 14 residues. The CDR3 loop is CASRIAGGGTEAFF. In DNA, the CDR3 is TGTGCCAGCAGAATAGCGGGAGGGGGAACTGAAGCTTTCTTT.

This chain's CDR3 is CASSKGGYGAGQRGTDTQYF. Here the CDR3 DNA reads TGTGCCAGCAGCAAAGGAGGTTACGGGGCAGGGCAGCGGGGCACAGATACGCAGTATTTT. The chain uses TRBV21-1 and TRBJ2-3; the D call of TRBD1 is as the table states it, not checked on the DNA. TRBV21-1 is shown as a pseudogene. This CDR3 has 20 amino acids.

The CDR3 loop is CASSFTGGYEQYV. DNA of the CDR3: TGTGCCAGCAGCTTCACGGGCGGATACGAGCAGTACGTC. The chain has TRBV5-6 and TRBJ2-7; D gene uncertain. Germline V gene lookup returns CDR1 SGHDT and CDR2 YYEEEE. The CDR3 covers 13 residues. Trimming took 2 bases from V and 4 from J, leaving 10 bases between them.

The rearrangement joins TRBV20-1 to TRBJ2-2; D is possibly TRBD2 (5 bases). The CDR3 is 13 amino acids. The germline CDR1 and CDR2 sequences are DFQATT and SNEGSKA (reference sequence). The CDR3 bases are TGCCCTAGGAGGTTTGGTCGGGCCGGGGAGCTGTTTTTT. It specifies CPRRFGRAGELFF.

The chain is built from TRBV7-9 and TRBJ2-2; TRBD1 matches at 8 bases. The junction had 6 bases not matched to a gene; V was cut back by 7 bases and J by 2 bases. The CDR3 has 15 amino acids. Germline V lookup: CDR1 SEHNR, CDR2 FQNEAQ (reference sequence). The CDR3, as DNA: TGTGCCAGCACACAGGGGGAAACAAACACCGGGGAGCTGTTTTTT. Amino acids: CASTQGETNTGELFF.

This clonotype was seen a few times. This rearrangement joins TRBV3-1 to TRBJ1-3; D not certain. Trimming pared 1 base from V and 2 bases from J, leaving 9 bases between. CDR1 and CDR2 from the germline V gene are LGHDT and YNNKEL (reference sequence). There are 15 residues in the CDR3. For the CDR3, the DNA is TGTGCCAGCAGCCAAGTACCTGGCCCTGGAAACACCATATATTTT. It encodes CASSQVPGPGNTIYF.

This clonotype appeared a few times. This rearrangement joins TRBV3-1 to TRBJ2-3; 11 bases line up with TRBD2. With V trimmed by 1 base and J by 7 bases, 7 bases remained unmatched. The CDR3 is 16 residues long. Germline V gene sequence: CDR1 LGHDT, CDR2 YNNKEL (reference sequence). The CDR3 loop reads CASSQAPSGGMYTQYF. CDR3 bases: TGTGCCAGCAGCCAAGCTCCTAGCGGGGGGATGTATACGCAGTATTTT.

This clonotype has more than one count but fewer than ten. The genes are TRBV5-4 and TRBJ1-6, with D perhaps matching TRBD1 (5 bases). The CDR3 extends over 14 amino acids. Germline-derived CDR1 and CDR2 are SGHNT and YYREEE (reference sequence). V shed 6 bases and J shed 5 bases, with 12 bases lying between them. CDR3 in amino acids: CASTRTGDNSPLHF. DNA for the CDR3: TGTGCCAGCACCCGAACGGGGGATAATTCACCCCTCCACTTT.

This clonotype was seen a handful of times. The CDR3 region is CASSVGSGGSYGYTF. For the CDR3, the DNA is TGTGCCAGCAGCGTAGGGTCTGGGGGAAGCTATGGCTACACCTTC. The V call is TRBV9, the J call TRBJ1-2; TRBD1 might be the D (5 bases). The CDR3 has 15 amino acids. Between the trimmed V and J ends, which lost 0 bases and 4 bases, there was a span of 13 bases. The germline CDR1 and CDR2 sequences are SGDLS and YYNGEE.

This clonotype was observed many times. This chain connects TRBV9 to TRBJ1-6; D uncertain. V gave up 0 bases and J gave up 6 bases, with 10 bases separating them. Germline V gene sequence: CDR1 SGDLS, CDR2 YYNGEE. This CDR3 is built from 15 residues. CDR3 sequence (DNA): TGTGCCAGCAGCGTAGTAGGAAACATTAATTCACCCCTCCACTTT. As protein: CASSVVGNINSPLHF.

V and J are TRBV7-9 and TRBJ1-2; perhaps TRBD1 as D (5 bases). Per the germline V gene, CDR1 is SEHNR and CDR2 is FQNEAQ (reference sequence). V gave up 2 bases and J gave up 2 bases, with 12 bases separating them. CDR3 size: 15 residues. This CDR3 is CASSLWQGPNYGYTF. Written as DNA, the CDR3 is TGTGCCAGCAGCTTATGGCAGGGCCCCAACTATGGCTACACCTTC.

The chain's CDR3 is CASSLGGRTSSGANVLTF. In DNA form, the CDR3 reads TGTGCCAGCTCCCTCGGTGGCAGGACAAGCTCTGGGGCCAACGTCCTGACTTTC. The V and J genes are TRBV18 and TRBJ2-6; TRBD1 is a possible D gene (5 bases). Germline V gives CDR1 KGHSH, CDR2 LQKENI. The CDR3 spans 18 residues. The ends were cut back, 6 bases at V and 0 bases at J, with 18 bases in the middle.

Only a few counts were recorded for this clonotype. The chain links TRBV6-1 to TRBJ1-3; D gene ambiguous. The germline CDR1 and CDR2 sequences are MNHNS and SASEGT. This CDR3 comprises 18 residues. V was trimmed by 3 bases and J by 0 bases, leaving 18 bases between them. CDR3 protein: CASSDWAVNLFSGNTIYF. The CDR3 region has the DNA TGTGCCAGCAGTGACTGGGCAGTCAATCTATTCTCTGGAAACACCATATATTTT.

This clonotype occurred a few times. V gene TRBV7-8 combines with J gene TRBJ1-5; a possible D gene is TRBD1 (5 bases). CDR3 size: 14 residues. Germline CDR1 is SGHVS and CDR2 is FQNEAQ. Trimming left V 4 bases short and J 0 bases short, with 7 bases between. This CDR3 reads CASSWGDSNQPQHF. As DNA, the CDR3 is TGTGCCAGCAGCTGGGGGGATAGCAATCAGCCCCAGCATTTT.

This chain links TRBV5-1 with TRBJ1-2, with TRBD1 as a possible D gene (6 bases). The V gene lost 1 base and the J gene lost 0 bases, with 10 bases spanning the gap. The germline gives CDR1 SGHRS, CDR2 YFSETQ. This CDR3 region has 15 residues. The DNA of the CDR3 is TGCGCCAGCAGCTTGTCGGACAGCACTAACTATGGCTACACCTTC. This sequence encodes CASSLSDSTNYGYTF.

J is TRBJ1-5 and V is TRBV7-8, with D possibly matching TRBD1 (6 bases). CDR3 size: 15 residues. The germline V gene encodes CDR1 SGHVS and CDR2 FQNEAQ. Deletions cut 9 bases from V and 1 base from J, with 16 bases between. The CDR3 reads CASKQGGGSNQPQHF. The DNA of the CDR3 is TGTGCCAGTAAACAGGGAGGGGGGAGCAATCAGCCCCAGCATTTT.

CDR3 residues: CASSSLGGPGSPLHF. The CDR3 coding sequence is TGTGCCAGCAGCTCGCTCGGGGGGCCTGGATCACCCCTCCACTTT. The chain uses TRBV7-2 and TRBJ1-6; D perhaps matches TRBD1 (6 bases). The V end was cut by 4 bases, the J end by 10 bases, with 17 bases between. Germline CDR1 and CDR2: SGHTA and FQGNSA. The CDR3 is 15 residues long.